This T cell receptor beta chain was captured by sequencing in a study of tumor-infiltrating lymphocytes in primary liver carcinoma. Study background: Patients of both sexes were 30 to 69 years old.

For this clonotype: Its cognate antigen is unknown. Likely a read error: the CDR3 ends without its conserved phenylalanine or tryptophan.

Co-extracting RNA and DNA was done with roughly 18-32 mg of unsorted bulk tissue as input. Study-wide findings and caveats: Tumors carried a top-250-clone fraction significantly exceeding that of blood (p = 0.039).

Total RNA (roughly 550 ng) served as template for TCR beta cDNA synthesis primed by a constant-region primer. A slightly modified ARM-PCR protocol with three nested multiplex PCR rounds produced these TCR beta libraries. With TRBV1-TRBV30 forward primers and a C-beta reverse primer, the first two PCR rounds were run for nine to eleven cycles each. TCRdb re-called the multiplex PCR reads with MiXCR, one entry per CDR3 protein. The data contain tens of thousands of distinct CDR3 sequences, more than 75% of them seen just once; the ten biggest clones take up roughly 36%. The CDR3 runs to 12 residues. The germline gives CDR1 SGHAT, CDR2 FQNNGV.

This sequence was found in a woman in her twenties or thirties with primary liver carcinoma and hepatitis B virus infection. The sequenced sample was liver tumor tissue from sampling region 2. Subset in this sample: tumor region T2, inferior pole. The chain links TRBV11-2 to TRBJ2-5; D gene uncertain. This CDR3 is CANSLGLETQYL. The DNA of the CDR3 is TGCGCCAATAGCTTAGGGTTAGAGACCCAGTACCTC.